This entry lists 25 T cell receptor beta chains sequenced from one sample in a study of response to subunit inactivated influenza vaccine. TCRdb reanalysed the RT-PCR reads using MiXCR and keeps one entry per CDR3 protein. The table includes approximately 530,000 distinct CDR3 sequences, about 7.6% detected once. Sequenced material: PBMCs from blood, taken approximately 25 months after vaccination. All receptors come from a man aged 50 to 69 who received an inactivated influenza vaccine.

This chain links TRBV28 with TRBJ2-3; TRBD1 might be the D (7 bases). The CDR3 covers 16 residues. Per the germline V gene, CDR1 is MDHEN and CDR2 is SYDVKM. Trimming took 3 bases from V and 5 from J, leaving 18 bases between them. The DNA of the CDR3 is TGTGCCAGCAGTTTGGAGGGGGCGCTTCCTAGAGATACGCAGTATTTT. This encodes CASSLEGALPRDTQYF.

This chain connects TRBV29-1 to TRBJ2-7; D uncertain. The CDR3 spans 12 residues. The germline V and J ends were trimmed by 0 bases and 3 bases, with 6 bases remaining between them. CDR1 SQVTM and CDR2 ANQGSEA come from the germline V gene. The CDR3 DNA sequence: TGCAGCGTTGAAGACTTAAACTACGAGCAGTACTTC. Protein: CSVEDLNYEQYF.

This clonotype came up a few times. V is TRBV27 and J is TRBJ2-7; D is undetermined. The germline V gene encodes CDR1 MNHEY and CDR2 SMNVEV (reference sequence). The CDR3 sequence is 14 residues long. V lost 5 bases and J lost 2, with 13 bases in between. CDR3 DNA sequence: TGTGCCAGCAGTCATTCGGGCGTAACCTACGAGCAGTACTTC. This sequence encodes CASSHSGVTYEQYF.

This clonotype was found many times. This rearrangement joins TRBV7-2 to TRBJ2-7; D ambiguous. Trimming left V 3 bases short and J 3 bases short, with 9 bases between. Germline V gene lookup returns CDR1 SGHTA and CDR2 FQGNSA. The CDR3 length is 13 residues. In DNA, the CDR3 is TGTGCCAGCAGCTTCACGGTACGCTACGAGCAGTACTTC. The encoded protein is CASSFTVRYEQYF. The full variable domain, rest sourced from reference TRBV7-2 and TRBJ2-7, is GAGVSQSPSNKVTEKGKDVELRCDPISGHTALYWYRQSLGQGLEFLIYFQGNSAPDKSGLPSDRFSAERTGGSVSTLTIQRTQQEDSAVYLCASSFTVRYEQYFGPGTRLTVT.

The chain recombines TRBV4-3 with TRBJ1-4; no reliable D call. This CDR3 spans 15 amino acids. Trimming cost V 4 bases and J 8 bases, with 17 bases left between them. The germline V gene encodes CDR1 LGHNA and CDR2 YSLEER. The CDR3 sequence is CASSLQLDGFEKLFF. The DNA for the CDR3 is TGCGCCAGCAGCCTACAACTCGATGGGTTCGAAAAACTGTTTTTT.

Many counts were recorded for this clonotype. The V call is TRBV7-2, the J call TRBJ2-3; 8 nucleotides line up with TRBD2. Germline values: CDR1 SGHTA, CDR2 FQGNSA. V dropped 1 base and J dropped 6; count of bases not matched to a gene: 9. There are 16 residues in the CDR3. CDR3 residues: CASSLVPGGPGDTQYF. CDR3 coding DNA: TGTGCCAGCAGCTTAGTGCCGGGAGGGCCCGGGGATACGCAGTATTTT.

The genes are TRBV7-2 and TRBJ2-3, with 8 bases matching TRBD2. Unmatched junction bases numbered 9, after V lost 2 bases and J lost 5 bases. The CDR3 covers 16 residues. Germline assignment: CDR1 SGHTA and CDR2 FQGNSA. The CDR3 loop reads CASSLFFVGGGDTQYF. In DNA form, the CDR3 reads TGTGCCAGCAGCTTATTTTTTGTCGGGGGGGGAGATACGCAGTATTTT. Combining the CDR3 with reference TRBV7-2 and TRBJ2-3 gives the whole variable domain GAGVSQSPSNKVTEKGKDVELRCDPISGHTALYWYRQSLGQGLEFLIYFQGNSAPDKSGLPSDRFSAERTGGSVSTLTIQRTQQEDSAVYLCASSLFFVGGGDTQYFGPGTRLTVL.

This clonotype came up a few times. This chain links TRBV15 with TRBJ2-1, with D uncertain. The V and J ends lost 0 bases and 8 bases respectively, with 11 bases between them. Germline V gene sequence: CDR1 LNHNV, CDR2 YYDKDF (reference sequence). The CDR3 contains 14 residues. For the CDR3, the DNA is TGTGCCACCAGCAGAGATCCAGGAGTAGATGAGCAGTTCTTC. It translates to CATSRDPGVDEQFF.

The rearrangement links TRBV29-1 to TRBJ2-5, with TRBD1 matching 9 bases. V gave up 6 bases and J gave up 4 bases; unmatched junction bases: 6. The length of the CDR3 is 13 residues. Germline values: CDR1 SQVTM, CDR2 ANQGSEA. CDR3 amino acids: CSVRGQGGETQYF. The CDR3 DNA is TGCAGCGTAAGGGGACAGGGTGGAGAGACCCAGTACTTC.

This clonotype turned up a few times. The chain carries TRBV29-1 and TRBJ2-5; maybe TRBD2 (6 bases). In germline, CDR1 is SQVTM, CDR2 ANQGSEA. V gave up 7 bases and J gave up 0 bases, with 12 bases separating them. The length of the CDR3 is 13 residues. CDR3 sequence reads: CSGGVLYQETQYF. The DNA for the CDR3 is TGCAGCGGGGGGGTCTTGTACCAAGAGACCCAGTACTTC.

The CDR3 nucleotides are TGTGCCAGCAGCTTCCTCCGGGGGGTAGCGGGGGGCTACGGTACGCAGTATTTT. Translation: CASSFLRGVAGGYGTQYF. The rearrangement uses TRBV11-2 and TRBJ2-3; 10 nucleotides match TRBD2. There are 18 residues in the CDR3. V trimming: 3 bases; J trimming: 8 bases; junction bases outside the gene matches: 17. The germline V gene encodes CDR1 SGHAT and CDR2 FQNNGV.

The chain recombines TRBV9 with TRBJ2-1; D is unresolved. Per the germline V gene, CDR1 is SGDLS and CDR2 is YYNGEE. The CDR3 totals 13 residues. V shed 3 bases and J shed 3 bases, with 7 bases lying between them. The chain's CDR3 is CASSGRNYNEQFF. As DNA, the CDR3 is TGTGCCAGCAGCGGACGGAACTACAATGAGCAGTTCTTC.

The chain uses TRBV9 and TRBJ2-5, with D perhaps TRBD1 (6 bases). Germline V gene sequence: CDR1 SGDLS, CDR2 YYNGEE. The CDR3 is 16 amino acids. V lost 0 bases and J 0 bases, leaving 12 bases between the germline ends. The chain's CDR3 is CASSVAQGSYQETQYF. The CDR3 nucleotides read TGTGCCAGCAGCGTAGCTCAGGGGTCCTACCAAGAGACCCAGTACTTC.

This chain uses TRBV14 with TRBJ2-2; D is perhaps TRBD1 or TRBD2 (5 bases each). The germline V gene encodes CDR1 SGHDN and CDR2 FVKESK. The V end lost 1 base, the J end lost 6 bases, and 9 bases lay between the germline ends. The length of the CDR3 is 14 residues. The CDR3: CASSQGRGPGELFF. The CDR3 DNA reads TGTGCCAGCAGCCAAGGACGGGGCCCCGGGGAGCTGTTTTTT.

This clonotype was observed a few times. V usage is TRBV6-1 and J usage is TRBJ2-2, with 9 bases matching TRBD1. CDR3 length: 16 amino acids. Germline CDR1 and CDR2: MNHNS and SASEGT. V gave up 5 bases and J gave up 8 bases; unmatched junction bases: 12. In nucleotides, the CDR3 is TGTGCCAGCAGTACCGGGGACAGGGTTGATACGGGGGAGCTGTTTTTT. It is translated as CASSTGDRVDTGELFF.

This clonotype was found many times. The V gene is TRBV4-2, the J gene TRBJ2-3; no clear D. The germline CDR1 and CDR2 sequences are LGHNA and YNFKEQ. V was cut by 0 bases and J by 8 bases, with 18 bases left in between. There are 16 residues in the CDR3. The CDR3, as DNA: TGTGCCAGCAGCCAAGATAAGCAGGCCAACGGTGCTACGCAGTATTTT. Protein: CASSQDKQANGATQYF.

V and J are TRBV20-1 and TRBJ2-6; the D gene could be TRBD1 or TRBD2 (7 bases each). Per the germline V gene, CDR1 is DFQATT and CDR2 is SNEGSKA (reference sequence). This CDR3 spans 17 amino acids. Trimming shortened V by 1 base and J by 2 bases, and 15 bases separated the two germline ends. The CDR3 bases are TGCAGTGCTAGAGGGAGGGGGCGGGGGCCTGGGGCCAACGTCCTGACTTTC. Translated, it gives CSARGRGRGPGANVLTF.

CDR3 amino acids: CASSQDGLIAGEQYF. CDR3 nucleotides: TGTGCCAGCAGCCAAGATGGGTTAATCGCGGGCGAGCAGTACTTC. The chain carries TRBV4-2 and TRBJ2-7, with D possibly matching TRBD2 (5 bases). Deletions cut 0 bases from V and 6 bases from J, with 15 bases between. Germline V gene lookup returns CDR1 LGHNA and CDR2 YNFKEQ. This CDR3 is built from 15 residues.

The chain recombines TRBV20-1 with TRBJ1-4, with 10 bases aligning to TRBD1. The trim removed 2 bases at V and 10 bases at J, leaving 7 bases unmatched. Germline loops: CDR1 DFQATT, CDR2 SNEGSKA (reference sequence). The CDR3 totals 14 residues. The CDR3: CSARKDRGRGKLFF. The CDR3, as DNA: TGCAGTGCTAGAAAAGACAGGGGGCGAGGAAAACTGTTTTTT.

This clonotype has just a few counts. The J gene is TRBJ2-7, the V gene TRBV5-5; TRBD1 aligns across 8 bases. The CDR3 length is 14 residues. Unmatched junction bases numbered 6, after V lost 3 bases and J lost 4 bases. CDR1 and CDR2 (germline): SGHKS, YYEKEE (reference sequence). For the CDR3, the DNA is TGTGCCAGCAGCTCCTCCGGGACAGGTTACGAGCAGTACTTC. Protein: CASSSSGTGYEQYF.

V gene TRBV6-2 or TRBV6-3 combines with J gene TRBJ2-7; 10 nucleotides line up with TRBD2. CDR3 size: 17 residues. Trimming cost V 5 bases and J 0 bases; bases outside gene matches: 10. The germline V gene encodes CDR1 MNHEY and CDR2 SVGEGT. In DNA form, the CDR3 reads TGTGCCAGCAGTACGGCCCACCGACTAGCGGGCTCCTACGAGCAGTACTTC. This gives the protein CASSTAHRLAGSYEQYF.

The V and J genes are TRBV7-6 and TRBJ2-1; D ambiguous. The germline gives CDR1 SGHVS, CDR2 FNYEAQ. The V gene lost 7 bases and the J gene lost 0 bases, with 10 bases spanning the gap. The CDR3 sequence is 14 residues long. The CDR3 here is CASNLGPSYNEQFF. The CDR3 bases are TGTGCCAGCAACCTTGGTCCCTCCTACAATGAGCAGTTCTTC.

The V gene is TRBV4-2, the J gene TRBJ2-5; 12 bases align to TRBD2. The CDR3 is 17 amino acids. Per germline, CDR1 LGHNA and CDR2 YNFKEQ. The ends lost 0 bases at V and 0 bases at J; junction bases unmatched: 2. CDR3: CASSQDGTSGYQETQYF. The CDR3 DNA sequence: TGTGCCAGCAGCCAAGATGGGACTAGCGGGTACCAAGAGACCCAGTACTTC.

The V and J genes are TRBV29-1 and TRBJ2-2; D call uncertain. Germline V gives CDR1 SQVTM, CDR2 ANQGSEA. Deletions cut 2 bases from V and 1 base from J, with 14 bases between. The CDR3 has 16 residues. CDR3 nucleotides: TGCAGCGTTGAACTCAGGAGTACGTGGAACACCGGGGAGCTGTTTTTT. Protein sequence: CSVELRSTWNTGELFF.

There are many counts of this clonotype. The chain uses TRBV7-9 and TRBJ2-3; 8 positions match TRBD2. The germline V gene encodes CDR1 SEHNR and CDR2 FQNEAQ (reference sequence). Trimming took 4 bases from V and 0 from J; bases not matched to a gene: 0. The CDR3 has 14 amino acids. DNA for the CDR3: TGTGCCAGCAGCTCTAGCGGGAGCACAGATACGCAGTATTTT. Its protein is CASSSSGSTDTQYF.